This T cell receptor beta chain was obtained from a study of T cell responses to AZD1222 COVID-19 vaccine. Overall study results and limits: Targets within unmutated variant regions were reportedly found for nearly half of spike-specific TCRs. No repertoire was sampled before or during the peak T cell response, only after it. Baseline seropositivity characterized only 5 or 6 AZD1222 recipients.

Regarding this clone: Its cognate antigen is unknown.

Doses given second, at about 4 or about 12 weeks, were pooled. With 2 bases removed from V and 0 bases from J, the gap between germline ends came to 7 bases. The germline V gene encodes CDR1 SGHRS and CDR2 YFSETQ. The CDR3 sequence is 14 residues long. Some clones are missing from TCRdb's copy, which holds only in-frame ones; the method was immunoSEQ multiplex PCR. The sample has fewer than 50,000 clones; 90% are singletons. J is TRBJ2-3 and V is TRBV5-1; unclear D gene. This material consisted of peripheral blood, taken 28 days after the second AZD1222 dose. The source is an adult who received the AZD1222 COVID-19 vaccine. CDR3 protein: CASSFRASTDTQYF. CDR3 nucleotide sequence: TGCGCCAGCAGCTTTAGGGCAAGCACAGATACGCAGTATTTT.